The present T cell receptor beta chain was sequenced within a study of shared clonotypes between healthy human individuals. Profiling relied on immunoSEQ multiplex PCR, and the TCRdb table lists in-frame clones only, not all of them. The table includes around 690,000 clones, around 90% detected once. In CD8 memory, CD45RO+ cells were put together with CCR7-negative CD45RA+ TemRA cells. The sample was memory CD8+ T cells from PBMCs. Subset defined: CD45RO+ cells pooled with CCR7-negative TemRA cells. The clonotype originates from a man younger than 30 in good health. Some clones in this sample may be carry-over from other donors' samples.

The CDR3: CASSLKVPAGELFF. The DNA of the CDR3 is TGTGCCAGCAGCTTAAAAGTTCCGGCAGGGGAGCTGTTTTTT. This sequence joins TRBV7-3 and TRBJ2-2; D not resolved. Trimming left V 1 base short and J 8 bases short, with 11 bases between. The CDR3 has 14 residues. Looked up from germline, CDR1 is SGHTA and CDR2 is FQGTGA. The full variable domain, completed using reference TRBV7-3 and TRBJ2-2, is GAGVSQTPSNKVTEKGKYVELRCDPISGHTALYWYRQSLGQGPEFLIYFQGTGAADDSGLPNDRFFAVRPEGSVSTLKIQRTERGDSAVYLCASSLKVPAGELFFGEGSRLTVL.